One sample yielded the 6 T cell receptor beta chains listed below, sequenced in a study of T-cell memory formation after mild COVID-19. TCRdb re-called the 5' RACE reads through MiXCR, storing one row per CDR3 protein. The data hold 450,000 to 650,000 distinct CDR3 sequences, with roughly 18% observed a single time. Sequencing input: PBMCs or a T cell subset sorted from them (not recorded which). The receptors derive from an adult woman who had mild COVID-19 (a few samples of this study predate the infection). Cell type and time point are not known.

CDR3 bases: TGTGCCAGCAGTTACCAGGGGGACAATGAGCAGTTCTTC. Encoded protein: CASSYQGDNEQFF. V is TRBV6-5 and J is TRBJ2-1; 7 bases map to TRBD1. The J segment lost 5 bases and the V segment lost 2 bases, leaving 0 bases of the junction unmatched. CDR3 length equals 13 residues. Germline CDR1 MNHEY, CDR2 SVGAGI.

This clonotype was recorded a few times. The chain has TRBV15 and TRBJ1-4; no clear D. CDR1 is LNHNV, CDR2 YYDKDF, per germline (reference sequence). Trimming stripped 1 base from V and 0 bases from J, with 9 bases between. The CDR3 sequence is 16 residues long. The DNA for the CDR3 is TGTGCCACCAGCAGAGTTCTCGGAGCAACTAATGAAAAACTGTTTTTT. As protein: CATSRVLGATNEKLFF.

This clonotype was counted a few times. The rearrangement joins TRBV3-1 to TRBJ2-7; D unclear. The CDR3 extends over 13 amino acids. Germline CDR1 is LGHDT and CDR2 is YNNKEL (reference sequence). V lost 2 bases and J 6 bases, leaving 11 bases between the germline ends. CDR3 bases: TGTGCCAGCAGCCAACAGACCGCAGGCGAGCAGTACTTC. Its protein is CASSQQTAGEQYF.

The chain recombines TRBV29-1 with TRBJ2-5; 7 nucleotides match TRBD2. The junction had 5 bases not matched to a gene; V was cut back by 6 bases and J by 4 bases. Germline V lookup: CDR1 SQVTM, CDR2 ANQGSEA. This CDR3 spans 12 amino acids. In DNA, the CDR3 is TGCAGCGTGTCTAGGGAGGGAGAGACCCAGTACTTC. Translation: CSVSREGETQYF.

The genes are TRBV20-1 and TRBJ2-5; D not resolved. V was clipped by 3 bases and J by 5 bases, with 4 bases between them. There are 10 residues in the CDR3. CDR1 is DFQATT, CDR2 SNEGSKA, per germline (reference sequence). The CDR3 loop is CSARFETQYF. The CDR3 nucleotides read TGCAGTGCTAGGTTCGAGACCCAGTACTTC.

This clonotype was counted once. The chain carries TRBV20-1 and TRBJ2-5; D is unresolved. Germline CDR1 DFQATT, CDR2 SNEGSKA (reference sequence). Deletions cut 0 bases from V and 5 bases from J, with 22 bases between. The CDR3 has 17 residues. CDR3 amino acids: CSARDLMYNLGFETQYF. The DNA of the CDR3 is TGCAGTGCTAGAGATCTCATGTACAACTTAGGTTTTGAGACCCAGTACTTC.